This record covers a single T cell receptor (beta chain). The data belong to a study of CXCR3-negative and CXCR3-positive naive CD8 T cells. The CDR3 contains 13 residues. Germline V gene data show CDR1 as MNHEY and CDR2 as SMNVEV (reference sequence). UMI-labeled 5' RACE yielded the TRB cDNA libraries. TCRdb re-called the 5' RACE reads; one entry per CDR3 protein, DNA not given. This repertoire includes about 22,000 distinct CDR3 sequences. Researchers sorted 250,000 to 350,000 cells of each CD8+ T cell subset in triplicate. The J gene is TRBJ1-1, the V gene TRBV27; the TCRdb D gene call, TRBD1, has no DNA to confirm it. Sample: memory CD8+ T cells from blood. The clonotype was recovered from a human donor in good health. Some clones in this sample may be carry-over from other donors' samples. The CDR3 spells CASFETVNTEAFF.